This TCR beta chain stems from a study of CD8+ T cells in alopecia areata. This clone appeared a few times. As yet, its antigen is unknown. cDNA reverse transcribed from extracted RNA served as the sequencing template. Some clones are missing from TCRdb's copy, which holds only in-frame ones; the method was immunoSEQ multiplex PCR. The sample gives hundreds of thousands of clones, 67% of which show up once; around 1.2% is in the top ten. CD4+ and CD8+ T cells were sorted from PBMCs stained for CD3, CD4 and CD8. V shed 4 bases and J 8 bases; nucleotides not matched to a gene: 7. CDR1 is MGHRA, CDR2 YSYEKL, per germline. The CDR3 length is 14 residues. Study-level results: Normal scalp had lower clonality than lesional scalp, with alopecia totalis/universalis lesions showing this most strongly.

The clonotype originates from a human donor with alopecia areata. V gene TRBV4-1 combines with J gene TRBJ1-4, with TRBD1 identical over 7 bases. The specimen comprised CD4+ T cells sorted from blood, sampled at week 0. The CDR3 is CASSRDSVWEKLFF. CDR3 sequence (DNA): TGCGCCAGCAGCCGGGACAGCGTCTGGGAAAAACTGTTTTTT.